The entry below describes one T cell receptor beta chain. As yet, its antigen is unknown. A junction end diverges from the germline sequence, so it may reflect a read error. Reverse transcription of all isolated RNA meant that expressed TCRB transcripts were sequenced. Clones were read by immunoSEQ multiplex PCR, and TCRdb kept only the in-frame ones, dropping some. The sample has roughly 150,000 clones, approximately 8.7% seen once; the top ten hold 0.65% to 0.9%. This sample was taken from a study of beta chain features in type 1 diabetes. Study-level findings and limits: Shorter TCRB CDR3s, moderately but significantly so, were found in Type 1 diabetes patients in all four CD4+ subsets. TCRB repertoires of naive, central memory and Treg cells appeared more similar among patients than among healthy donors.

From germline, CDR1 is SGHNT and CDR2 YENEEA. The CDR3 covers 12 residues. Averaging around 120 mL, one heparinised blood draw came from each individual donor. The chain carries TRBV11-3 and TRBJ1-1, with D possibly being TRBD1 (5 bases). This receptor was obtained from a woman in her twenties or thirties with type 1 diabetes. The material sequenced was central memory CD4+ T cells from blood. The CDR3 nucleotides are TGTGCCAGCAGCTTATCTGGGACTGTAGCTTTCTTT. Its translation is CASSLSGTVAFF.